These 12 T cell receptor beta chains were sequenced from one sample in a study of blood T cell repertoires in COVID-19. Here immunoSEQ multiplex PCR was the method, and the copy in TCRdb shows in-frame clones only, minus some. The top ten clones hold more than 3.5% of a sample with about 140,000 clones, over 65% of them seen once. The specimen sequenced was peripheral blood. These receptors were collected from an elderly woman with active or convalescent COVID-19.

V is TRBV9 and J is TRBJ1-1, with 7 nucleotides matching TRBD1. V gave up 3 bases and J gave up 1 base; unmatched junction bases: 3. Germline loops: CDR1 SGDLS, CDR2 YYNGEE. CDR3 length: 14 residues. For the CDR3, the DNA is TGTGCCAGCAGCGCCCAGGGGGGGAACACTGAAGCTTTCTTT. This gives the protein CASSAQGGNTEAFF.

The chain employs TRBV18 and TRBJ2-7; D may be TRBD1 (6 bases). CDR3 length: 16 amino acids. The germline V gene encodes CDR1 KGHSH and CDR2 LQKENI. V was cut by 1 base and J by 3 bases, with 16 bases left in between. CDR3 nucleotides: TGTGCCAGCTCACCACGAGGGGGTGATTGGAACTACGAGCAGTACTTC. Translating gives CASSPRGGDWNYEQYF.

The CDR3 protein is CASSIGGDEQFF. The CDR3 region has the DNA TGTGCCAGTAGTATTGGAGGGGATGAGCAGTTCTTC. The gene calls are TRBV19 and TRBJ2-1, with D possibly TRBD2 on 6 matching bases. The CDR3 contains 12 residues. The germline V gene encodes CDR1 LNHDA and CDR2 SQIVND (reference sequence). V dropped 3 bases and J dropped 8 bases, with 8 bases sitting between them. The variable domain in full, with the rest retrieved from reference TRBV19 and TRBJ2-1, is DGGITQSPKYLFRKEGQNVTLSCEQNLNHDAMYWYRQDPGQGLRLIYYSQIVNDFQKGDIAEGYSVSREKKESFPLTVTSAQKNPTAFYLCASSIGGDEQFFGPGTRLTVL.

The V gene is TRBV7-9, the J gene TRBJ2-1; 7 nucleotides match TRBD1. There are 15 residues in the CDR3. Unmatched junction bases numbered 13, after V lost 5 bases and J lost 9 bases. CDR1 and CDR2 from the germline V gene are SEHNR and FQNEAQ (reference sequence). The CDR3 DNA follows: TGTGCCAGCAGCAACCGGGACAGAGACAACGGTGAGCAGTTCTTC. Translated: CASSNRDRDNGEQFF. The full variable domain, with the rest looked up from reference TRBV7-9 and TRBJ2-1, is DTGVSQNPRHKITKRGQNVTFRCDPISEHNRLYWYRQTLGQGPEFLTYFQNEAQLEKSRLLSDRFSAERPKGSFSTLEIQRTEQGDSAMYLCASSNRDRDNGEQFFGPGTRLTVL.

The chain links TRBV14 to TRBJ2-3, with 8 positions matching TRBD2. The CDR3 has 18 residues. Germline CDR1 and CDR2: SGHDN and FVKESK. The junction had 11 bases not matched to a gene; V was cut back by 3 bases and J by 0 bases. CDR3 loop: CASSHVSGGITSTDTQYF. CDR3 sequence (DNA): TGTGCCAGCAGCCATGTCTCGGGGGGGATAACTAGCACAGATACGCAGTATTTT.

A few counts support this clone. The chain has TRBV7-8 and TRBJ2-2, with TRBD1 matching 9 bases. J gave up 5 bases and V 5 bases, and 12 bases lay outside the gene matches. From germline, CDR1 is SGHVS and CDR2 FQNEAQ. The CDR3 loop spans 17 amino acids. The CDR3 DNA is TGTGCCAGCAGCCTTAGTGGTTGGACAGGGGAAACCGGGGAGCTGTTTTTT. Translating gives CASSLSGWTGETGELFF.

The chain recombines TRBV6-1 with TRBJ1-1; possibly TRBD1 for D (5 bases). Trimming shortened V by 3 bases and J by 0 bases, and 8 bases separated the two germline ends. Germline CDR1 and CDR2: MNHNS and SASEGT. CDR3 length: 14 amino acids. CDR3 DNA: TGTGCCAGCAGTGATCGGGGGGTGAACACTGAAGCTTTCTTT. Its translation: CASSDRGVNTEAFF.

The chain employs TRBV19 and TRBJ2-1; 9 positions match TRBD1. CDR3 size: 15 residues. The ends lost 5 bases at V and 2 bases at J; junction bases unmatched: 4. Germline V gene lookup returns CDR1 LNHDA and CDR2 SQIVND (reference sequence). Written as DNA, the CDR3 is TGTGCCAGTAGTCCGGGACAGGGTACCTACAATGAGCAGTTCTTC. It specifies CASSPGQGTYNEQFF.

The V gene is TRBV30, the J gene TRBJ2-3, with D perhaps matching TRBD1 or TRBD2 (5 bases each). The germline gives CDR1 GTSNPN, CDR2 SVGIG (reference sequence). V lost 5 bases and J lost 1, with 10 bases in between. This CDR3 is built from 13 residues. The CDR3 protein is CAWEGSGTDTQYF. CDR3 nucleotide sequence: TGTGCCTGGGAGGGGTCCGGCACAGATACGCAGTATTTT.

This rearrangement joins TRBV7-9 to TRBJ2-5; the D is unclear. V was cut by 3 bases and J by 1 base, with 3 bases left in between. Germline V lookup: CDR1 SEHNR, CDR2 FQNEAQ (reference sequence). This CDR3 region has 12 residues. The CDR3 protein is CASSFSQETQYF. The DNA of the CDR3 is TGTGCCAGCAGCTTCTCCCAAGAGACCCAGTACTTC.

The chain joins TRBV7-2 to TRBJ1-4; 10 bases are shared with TRBD1. With 5 bases clipped from V and 5 bases from J, the junction kept 14 bases outside the gene matches. Germline loops: CDR1 SGHTA, CDR2 FQGNSA. The CDR3 has 18 amino acids. The CDR3 protein is CASSLPTGGVKRNEKLFF. CDR3 DNA sequence: TGTGCCAGCAGCCTACCGACAGGGGGCGTTAAGAGGAATGAAAAACTGTTTTTT.

This chain links TRBV4-3 with TRBJ1-2; TRBD1 matches at 9 bases. The CDR3 is 15 amino acids. Trimming cost V 3 bases and J 4 bases; bases outside gene matches: 6. CDR1 LGHNA and CDR2 YSLEER come from the germline V gene. The CDR3 nucleotides read TGCGCCAGCAGCCAGGGGGGACAGGGATTCTATGGCTACACCTTC. This codes for CASSQGGQGFYGYTF.